Presented here are 26 T cell receptor beta chains from one specimen sequenced in a study of T cell repertoires in cytomegalovirus infection. TCRdb re-analysed the reads in MiXCR, keeping a single row per CDR3 protein. The sample lists about 890,000 distinct CDR3 sequences; approximately 32% were seen once. No cognate antigen is known for these TCRs. The sample here was cultured CD8+ T cells from PBMCs, taken from culture after CMV antigen stimulation. Every receptor here comes from a human donor in good health (CMV status not recorded). Some clones in this sample may be carry-over from other donors' samples.

The chain carries TRBV7-2 and TRBJ1-2; 9 bases align to TRBD1. The CDR3 covers 13 residues. CDR1 and CDR2 (germline): SGHTA, FQGNSA. V lost 2 bases to trimming and J lost 8 bases; unmatched junction nucleotides: 3. CDR3 coding DNA: TGTGCCAGCAGCTTAAGCACAGGGGGCGGCTACACCTTC. The encoded protein is CASSLSTGGGYTF. The full variable domain, rest sourced from reference TRBV7-2 and TRBJ1-2, is GAGVSQSPSNKVTEKGKDVELRCDPISGHTALYWYRQSLGQGLEFLIYFQGNSAPDKSGLPSDRFSAERTGGSVSTLTIQRTQQEDSAVYLCASSLSTGGGYTFGSGTRLTVV.

The rearrangement links TRBV9 to TRBJ1-2; no firm D call. The CDR3 runs 16 residues. Trimming removed 3 bases at V and 0 bases at J, with 15 bases between. Looked up from germline, CDR1 is SGDLS and CDR2 is YYNGEE. The CDR3 DNA reads TGTGCCAGCAGCGCCGCCCGCGATGAAGCTAACTATGGCTACACCTTC. This encodes CASSAARDEANYGYTF.

This chain joins TRBV28 and TRBJ2-5, with D maybe TRBD2 (6 bases). Germline CDR1 is MDHEN and CDR2 is SYDVKM. The CDR3 length is 14 residues. The V end lost 3 bases, the J end lost 5 bases, and 13 bases lay between the germline ends. CDR3 amino acids: CASSLRGEEETQYF. CDR3 nucleotides: TGTGCCAGCAGTTTGCGGGGAGAGGAGGAGACCCAGTACTTC.

This clonotype came up a few times. In DNA form, the CDR3 reads TGTGCCAGCAGCTTATTTGGATTTGGGGCGACGCAAGAGACCCAGTACTTC. Its translation: CASSLFGFGATQETQYF. The V and J genes are TRBV7-2 and TRBJ2-5; maybe TRBD1 (5 bases). Trimming cost V 2 bases and J 2 bases, with 18 bases left between them. The CDR3 contains 17 residues. The germline V gene encodes CDR1 SGHTA and CDR2 FQGNSA.

V usage is TRBV15 and J usage is TRBJ1-1; D ambiguous. This CDR3 has 13 residues. Trimming removed 5 bases at V and 4 bases at J, with 11 bases between. Looked up from germline, CDR1 is LNHNV and CDR2 is YYDKDF (reference sequence). The CDR3 sequence: CATSLHIGTEAFF. CDR3 sequence (DNA): TGTGCCACCAGCCTTCACATTGGCACTGAAGCTTTCTTT.

This clonotype was seen only a few times. The V gene is TRBV6-1, the J gene TRBJ2-5; 7 nucleotides agree with TRBD1. The CDR3 has 17 amino acids. The germline CDR1 and CDR2 sequences are MNHNS and SASEGT. The V segment lost 8 bases and the J segment 3 bases; nucleotides outside the gene matches: 18. CDR3 residues: CASPLILQGEYKETQYF. The CDR3 coding sequence is TGTGCCAGCCCCCTTATCCTTCAGGGGGAGTATAAAGAGACCCAGTACTTC.

In its sample, this clonotype was seen a few times. This chain uses TRBV6-5 with TRBJ1-2; D is undetermined. V lost 0 bases and J 4 bases, leaving 6 bases between the germline ends. This CDR3 is built from 13 residues. Germline assignment: CDR1 MNHEY and CDR2 SVGAGI. The CDR3 spells CASSYSPSYGYTF. The DNA of the CDR3 is TGTGCCAGCAGTTACTCCCCGAGCTATGGCTACACCTTC.

V is TRBV20-1 and J is TRBJ2-3; D perhaps matches TRBD2 (6 bases). The CDR3 runs to 18 residues. Trimming left V 3 bases short and J 3 bases short, with 25 bases between. In germline, CDR1 is DFQATT, CDR2 SNEGSKA (reference sequence). The CDR3 sequence: CSARVWRVDTEVTDTQYF. CDR3 DNA: TGCAGTGCTAGGGTTTGGAGGGTGGACACTGAGGTGACAGATACGCAGTATTTT.

In regard to this clonotype: One end of the junction does not line up with germline, which may come from a read error. This chain uses TRBV7-6 with TRBJ2-1; 8 bases match TRBD2. There are 17 residues in the CDR3. Germline V gene data show CDR1 as SGHVS and CDR2 as FNYEAQ. This chain's CDR3 is CASSPLSGGGAYNEQFF. The CDR3 DNA sequence: TGTGCTAGCAGCCCTCTTTCGGGAGGGGGAGCCTACAATGAGCAGTTCTTC.

This clonotype was seen a single time. The chain combines TRBV25-1 with TRBJ2-3; 9 bases line up with TRBD2. The CDR3 runs to 15 residues. V lost 2 bases and J lost 5; bases outside the gene matches: 5. The V gene's germline CDR1 is MGHDK and CDR2 SYGVNS. CDR3 loop: CASSERRGGGDTQYF. The CDR3 bases are TGTGCCAGCAGTGAAAGGCGGGGGGGCGGAGATACGCAGTATTTT.

This clonotype occurred a few times. V and J are TRBV14 and TRBJ2-7, with D tentatively TRBD1 (6 bases). The CDR3 runs to 16 residues. Germline V gene sequence: CDR1 SGHDN, CDR2 FVKESK. V was clipped by 1 base and J by 3 bases, with 16 bases between them. The CDR3 bases are TGTGCCAGCAGCCAAGTACCCCTTACAGGGCTCTACGAGCAGTACTTC. Protein: CASSQVPLTGLYEQYF. The whole variable domain, filled in from reference TRBV14 and TRBJ2-7, reads EAGVTQFPSHSVIEKGQTVTLRCDPISGHDNLYWYRRVMGKEIKFLLHFVKESKQDESGMPNNRFLAERTGGTYSTLKVQPAELEDSGVYFCASSQVPLTGLYEQYFGPGTRLTVT.

This clonotype has a handful of counts. The chain uses TRBV7-9 and TRBJ2-7, with no clear D. The V and J ends lost 6 bases and 6 bases respectively, with 12 bases between them. The CDR3 consists of 12 residues. Germline V CDR1 and CDR2: SEHNR, FQNEAQ (reference sequence). The CDR3 coding sequence is TGTGCCAGCAGTGTTGCCCAATCCGAGCAGTACGTC. Translated, it gives CASSVAQSEQYV.

This clonotype was observed at least ten times. V usage is TRBV7-2 and J usage is TRBJ1-1; weak D call: TRBD1 (6 bases). Trimming left V 1 base short and J 6 bases short, with 9 bases between. The V gene's germline CDR1 is SGHTA and CDR2 FQGNSA. CDR3 size: 13 residues. This chain's CDR3 is CASSLGRGAEAFF. The CDR3, as DNA: TGTGCCAGCAGCTTAGGGAGGGGGGCTGAAGCTTTCTTT. The complete variable domain, with remaining parts taken from reference TRBV7-2 and TRBJ1-1, reads GAGVSQSPSNKVTEKGKDVELRCDPISGHTALYWYRQSLGQGLEFLIYFQGNSAPDKSGLPSDRFSAERTGGSVSTLTIQRTQQEDSAVYLCASSLGRGAEAFFGQGTRLTVV.

The chain recombines TRBV5-1 with TRBJ2-1; a possible D gene is TRBD1 (6 bases). Trimming left V 6 bases short and J 7 bases short, with 20 bases between. There are 15 residues in the CDR3. Germline CDR1 is SGHRS and CDR2 is YFSETQ. CDR3 sequence: CASIPAGGARNEQFF. As DNA, the CDR3 is TGCGCCAGCATTCCAGCTGGGGGCGCGAGGAATGAGCAGTTCTTC.

In its sample, this clonotype was seen a few times. V is TRBV27 and J is TRBJ1-1; no clear D gene. Germline assignment: CDR1 MNHEY and CDR2 SMNVEV (reference sequence). This CDR3 is built from 14 residues. Trimming removed 9 bases at V and 10 bases at J, with 24 bases between. The CDR3 nucleotides are TGTGCCAGTAGCACTCCCGGAGGTACAAGACGAGCTTTCTTT. It yields the protein CASSTPGGTRRAFF.

The genes are TRBV5-5 and TRBJ1-5; 8 nucleotides match TRBD1. Germline trimming cut 4 bases from V and 6 bases from J; bases unmatched to any gene: 6. CDR1 is SGHKS and CDR2 is YYEKEE in the germline V gene (reference sequence). This CDR3 contains 14 residues. The CDR3 sequence: CASSVQGDGQPQHF. DNA for the CDR3: TGTGCCAGCAGCGTACAGGGGGACGGTCAGCCCCAGCATTTT.

This clonotype was counted a few times. The rearrangement joins TRBV4-3 to TRBJ2-1, with D possibly matching TRBD1 (6 bases). The CDR3 length is 14 residues. Trimming shortened V by 1 base and J by 7 bases, and 11 bases separated the two germline ends. Germline V gene sequence: CDR1 LGHNA, CDR2 YSLEER. CDR3 DNA sequence: TGCGCCAGCAGCCAAGTGGGGGCGCCTAATGAGCAGTTCTTC. Protein sequence: CASSQVGAPNEQFF.

This clonotype was seen more than once but under ten times. The chain joins TRBV7-6 to TRBJ1-1; a possible D gene is TRBD1 (5 bases). Per the germline V gene, CDR1 is SGHVS and CDR2 is FNYEAQ. The CDR3 is 15 residues long. The V and J ends lost 0 bases and 4 bases respectively, with 12 bases between them. As DNA, the CDR3 is TGTGCCAGCAGCTTAGCGCCGTCCGGGGGCACTGAAGCTTTCTTT. Protein: CASSLAPSGGTEAFF.

This clonotype was observed a single time. The chain carries TRBV6-6 and TRBJ1-2, with a tentative D call TRBD1 (5 bases). Trimming took 7 bases from V and 6 from J, leaving 12 bases between them. Germline lookup yields CDR1 MNHNY and CDR2 SVGAGI (reference sequence). The length of the CDR3 is 12 residues. This CDR3 reads CASTLGVDGYTF. CDR3 coding DNA: TGTGCCAGCACTCTAGGGGTCGATGGCTACACCTTC.

The rearrangement joins TRBV29-1 to TRBJ2-1, with D perhaps assigned TRBD1 or TRBD2 (5 bases each). Germline loops: CDR1 SQVTM, CDR2 ANQGSEA. This CDR3 spans 14 amino acids. V lost 8 bases and J 3 bases, leaving 17 bases between the germline ends. CDR3 sequence: CSLFGGTDYNEQFF. CDR3 DNA sequence: TGCAGCCTATTCGGTGGGACCGACTACAATGAGCAGTTCTTC.

This chain uses TRBV12-3 or TRBV12-4 with TRBJ1-4; D ambiguous. V lost 6 bases, J lost 13 bases, and 18 bases lay in between. CDR3 length: 13 residues. CDR3: CASSPGGYNRLFF. CDR3 DNA: TGTGCCAGCAGCCCCGGTGGGTATAATCGACTGTTTTTT.

The chain has TRBV7-3 and TRBJ1-1, with D hard to call. The CDR3 length is 16 residues. Germline CDR1 is SGHTA and CDR2 is FQGTGA. V was pared by 4 bases and J by 0 bases, with 15 bases between. The CDR3 region is CASSSRAGQMNTEAFF. DNA for the CDR3: TGTGCCAGCAGCTCAAGGGCGGGTCAAATGAACACTGAAGCTTTCTTT. Full variable domain (rest looked up from reference TRBV7-3 and TRBJ1-1): GAGVSQTPSNKVTEKGKYVELRCDPISGHTALYWYRQSLGQGPEFLIYFQGTGAADDSGLPNDRFFAVRPEGSVSTLKIQRTERGDSAVYLCASSSRAGQMNTEAFFGQGTRLTVV.

V and J are TRBV15 and TRBJ1-1; 9 bases are a match to TRBD1. This CDR3 has 13 residues. J was trimmed by 4 bases and V by 9 bases; bases with no gene match: 6. Germline CDR1 LNHNV, CDR2 YYDKDF (reference sequence). In DNA form, the CDR3 reads TGTGCCACGGACAGGGGATGGGCCACTGAAGCTTTCTTT. Its protein product is CATDRGWATEAFF. Combining the CDR3 with reference TRBV15 and TRBJ1-1 gives the whole variable domain DAMVIQNPRYQVTQFGKPVTLSCSQTLNHNVMYWYQQKSSQAPKLLFHYYDKDFNNEADTPDNFQSRRPNTSFCFLDIRSPGLGDTAMYLCATDRGWATEAFFGQGTRLTVV.

This sequence joins TRBV19 and TRBJ2-1, with D uncertain. The CDR3 runs 13 residues. The germline V gene has CDR1 LNHDA and CDR2 SQIVND (reference sequence). V was shortened by 5 bases and J by 7 bases, with 12 bases between the two germline ends. CDR3 nucleotides: TGTGCCAGTAGTTGGAATCTGGGGAATGAGCAGTTCTTC. Translated, it gives CASSWNLGNEQFF.

This chain connects TRBV6-2 or TRBV6-3 to TRBJ2-1, with 7 bases identical to TRBD2. V gave up 6 bases and J gave up 8 bases; unmatched junction bases: 22. Per germline, CDR1 MNHEY and CDR2 SVGEGT. This CDR3 is built from 18 residues. In nucleotides, the CDR3 is TGTGCCAGCAGCCCCGGACTAGTTTTAGATAAGGAGGCGGATGAGCAGTTCTTC. Protein product: CASSPGLVLDKEADEQFF.

This clonotype was counted a few times. The V call is TRBV12-3 or TRBV12-4, the J call TRBJ2-5; D uncertain. V was cut by 2 bases and J by 5 bases, with 9 bases left in between. The CDR3 has 13 amino acids. The DNA for the CDR3 is TGTGCCAGCAGTTTAACGGTACTCGAGACCCAGTACTTC. This translates into CASSLTVLETQYF.